Listed here is a single T cell receptor (beta chain). What it recognizes is unknown. This specimen comes from a study of cytomegalovirus exposure and HLA in healthy donors. Study findings and constraints: In a later analysis, a missense DCLRE1C variant was linked to TCR beta V- and J-gene trimming. The study listed roughly 150 cytomegalovirus-associated TCR beta chains. Relative to equally common others, HLA-associated TCR beta chains showed greater clonal expansion in a later analysis. In a later analysis, a genetic analysis reported fewer productive-TCR N-insertions in an Asian-associated ancestry cluster than the cohort average.

PCR amplification relied on 60 Vbeta primers (plus 13 Jbeta primers). Produced via immunoSEQ multiplex PCR; TCRdb's table is partial and in-frame only. Of some 110,000 clones in the sample, over 8% were seen once. Germline loops: CDR1 SGHVS, CDR2 FNYEAQ. CDR3 length: 14 amino acids. V was cut by 1 base and J by 4 bases, with 11 bases left in between. The sequence derives from a man aged 30 to 39 in good health and CMV-seronegative. V usage is TRBV7-6 and J usage is TRBJ2-7; D ambiguous. Sequencing was performed on PBMCs. The chain's CDR3 is CASSLGTLGYEQYF. DNA of the CDR3: TGTGCCAGCAGCTTAGGAACTCTCGGTTACGAGCAGTACTTC.